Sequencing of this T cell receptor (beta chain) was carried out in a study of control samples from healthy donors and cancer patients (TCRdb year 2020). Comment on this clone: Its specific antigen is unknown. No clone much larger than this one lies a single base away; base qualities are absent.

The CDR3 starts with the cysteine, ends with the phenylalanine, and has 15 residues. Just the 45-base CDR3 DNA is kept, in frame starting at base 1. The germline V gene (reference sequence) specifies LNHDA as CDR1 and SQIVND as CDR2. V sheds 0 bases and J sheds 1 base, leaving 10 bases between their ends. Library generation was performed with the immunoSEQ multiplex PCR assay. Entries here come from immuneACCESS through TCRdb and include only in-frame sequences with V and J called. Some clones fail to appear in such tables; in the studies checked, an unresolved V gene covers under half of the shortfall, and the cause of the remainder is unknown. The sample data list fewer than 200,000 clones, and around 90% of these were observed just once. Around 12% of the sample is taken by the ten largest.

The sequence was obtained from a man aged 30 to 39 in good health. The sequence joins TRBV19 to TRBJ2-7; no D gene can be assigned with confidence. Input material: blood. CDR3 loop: CASSIDLGRSYEQYF. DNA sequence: TGTGCCAGTAGTATAGATCTGGGCCGATCCTACGAGCAGTACTTC.